In this sample, the clone carrying this T cell receptor beta chain turned up a few times. Its cognate antigen is unknown. Some clones are missing from TCRdb's copy, which holds only in-frame ones; the method was immunoSEQ multiplex PCR. The table shows some 350,000 clones, with 75% to 90% occurring only once. The data stem from a study of cytomegalovirus exposure and HLA in healthy donors. The donors were in the roughly 120-subject validation cohort; that cohort was separate from the approximately 730-subject first cohort. Study findings and constraints: Generally TCR sequences proved uncommon, though certain public TCRs appeared in numerous donors. Three CMV-associated chains were confirmed in vitro to be specific for CMV antigens. It was reported that the classifier diagnosed cytomegalovirus status with high specificity and sensitivity in both the original and validation cohorts.

The TCR originated in a young woman in good health and CMV-seropositive. The sequenced sample was PBMCs.

The CDR3 sequence: CATSPREGNYGYTF. The CDR3 nucleotides read TGTGCCACCAGCCCGCGTGAGGGCAACTATGGCTACACCTTC. The rearrangement uses TRBV15 and TRBJ1-2; D remains unclear. With 5 bases removed from V and 2 bases from J, the gap between germline ends came to 12 bases. CDR3 length: 14 residues. The V gene's germline CDR1 is LNHNV and CDR2 YYDKDF (reference sequence).